This T cell receptor (beta chain) was captured in a study of response to subunit inactivated influenza vaccine. V lost 4 bases and J lost 1; bases outside the gene matches: 7. From germline, CDR1 is MDHEN and CDR2 SYDVKM. The CDR3 contains 15 residues. TCRdb redid the calling of the RT-PCR reads with MiXCR, one entry per CDR3 protein. The repertoire holds 500,000 or so distinct CDR3 sequences, with 15% to 20% as singletons. The specimen comprised CD4+ T cells sorted from PBMCs, sampled approximately 25 months after vaccination. The chain recombines TRBV28 with TRBJ2-7; 7 bases map to TRBD2. The origin of this receptor is a man aged 45-69 years who received an inactivated influenza vaccine. Written as DNA, the CDR3 is TGTGCCAGCAGTTCTGGCGCCGGGAGGTCCTACGAGCAGTACTTC. Translating gives CASSSGAGRSYEQYF. Looking up the rest from reference TRBV28 and TRBJ2-7 gives the full variable domain: DVKVTQSSRYLVKRTGEKVFLECVQDMDHENMFWYRQDPGLGLRLIYFSYDVKMKEKGDIPEGYSVSREKKERFSLILESASTNQTSMYLCASSSGAGRSYEQYFGPGTRLTVT.